These 3 T cell receptor beta chains were all obtained from the same sample, sequenced in a study of early T cells in non-severe SARS-CoV-2 infection (dated by TCRdb to about 2021). To prepare the library, 5' RACE was applied. These reads were obtained on a NextSeq 500. TCRdb cleaned the public reads at Q25 with fastp, built clones with MiXCR and kept in-frame beta chains. Records with the same CDR3 protein are collapsed into one entry carrying the most frequent genes and DNA. Present in this sample are approximately 76,000 distinct CDR3 sequences, about 12% of which were seen just once. The ten largest clonotypes hold under 3% of the sample. The specimen sequenced was whole blood. Receptors originate from an adult who was a healthcare worker with PCR-confirmed SARS-CoV-2 infection or an uninfected control (not recorded which).

CDR3 residues: CASSLRDRGYGYTF. CDR3 sequence (DNA): TGCGCCAGCAGCTTACGGGACAGGGGCTATGGCTACACCTTC. The J gene is TRBJ1-2, the V gene TRBV5-1; 10 positions agree with TRBD1. CDR1 and CDR2 from the germline V gene are SGHRS and YFSETQ. The CDR3 sequence is 14 residues long. Trimming cost V 2 bases and J 4 bases; bases outside gene matches: 2.

Many counts were recorded for this clonotype. This chain links TRBV20-1 with TRBJ2-1, with 8 bases fitting TRBD2. Trimming took 0 bases from V and 7 from J; bases not matched to a gene: 8. The length of the CDR3 is 15 residues. Germline lookup yields CDR1 DFQATT and CDR2 SNEGSKA (reference sequence). DNA of the CDR3: TGCAGTGCTAGAGATCCCGGGGGGGGTAAGAATGAGCAGTTCTTC. It is translated as CSARDPGGGKNEQFF.

This clonotype has a single count. J is TRBJ2-5 and V is TRBV7-3, with TRBD2 identical over 7 bases. There are 16 residues in the CDR3. After removal of 1 base from V and 2 bases from J, the junction contained 7 bases not matched to a gene. The germline V gene has CDR1 SGHTA and CDR2 FQGTGA. The CDR3 sequence: CASSLNGGERQETQYF. For the CDR3, the DNA is TGTGCCAGCAGCTTAAATGGGGGGGAGAGACAAGAGACCCAGTACTTC.